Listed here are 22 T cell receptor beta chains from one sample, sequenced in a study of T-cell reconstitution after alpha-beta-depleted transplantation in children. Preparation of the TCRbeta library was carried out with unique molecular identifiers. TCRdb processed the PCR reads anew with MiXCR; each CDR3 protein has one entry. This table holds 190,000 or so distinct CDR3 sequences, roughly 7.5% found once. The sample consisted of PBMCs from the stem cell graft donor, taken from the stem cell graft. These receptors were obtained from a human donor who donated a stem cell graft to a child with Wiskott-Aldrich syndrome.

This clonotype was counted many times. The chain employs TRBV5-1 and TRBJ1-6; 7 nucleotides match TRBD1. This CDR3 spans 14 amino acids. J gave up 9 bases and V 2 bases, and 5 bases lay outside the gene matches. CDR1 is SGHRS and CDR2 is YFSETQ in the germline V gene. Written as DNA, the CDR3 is TGCGCCAGCAGCTTTGGGGACAGCTCTTCACCCCTCCACTTT. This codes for CASSFGDSSSPLHF. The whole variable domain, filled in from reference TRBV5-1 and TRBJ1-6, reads KAGVTQTPRYLIKTRGQQVTLSCSPISGHRSVSWYQQTPGQGLQFLFEYFSETQRNKGNFPGRFSGRQFSNSRSEMNVSTLELGDSALYLCASSFGDSSSPLHFGNGTRLTVT.

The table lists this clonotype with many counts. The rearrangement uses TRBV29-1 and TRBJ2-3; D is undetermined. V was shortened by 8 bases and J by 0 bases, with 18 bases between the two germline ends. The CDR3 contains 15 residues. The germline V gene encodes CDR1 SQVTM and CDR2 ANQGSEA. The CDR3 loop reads CSIQTSLGSTDTQYF. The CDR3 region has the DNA TGCAGCATTCAGACGTCCCTCGGGAGCACAGATACGCAGTATTTT.

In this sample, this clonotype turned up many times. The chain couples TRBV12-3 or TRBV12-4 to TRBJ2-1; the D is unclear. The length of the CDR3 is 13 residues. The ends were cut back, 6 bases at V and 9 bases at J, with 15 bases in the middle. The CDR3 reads CASRKDRRGEQFF. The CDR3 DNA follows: TGTGCCAGCAGAAAGGACCGACGAGGTGAGCAGTTCTTC.

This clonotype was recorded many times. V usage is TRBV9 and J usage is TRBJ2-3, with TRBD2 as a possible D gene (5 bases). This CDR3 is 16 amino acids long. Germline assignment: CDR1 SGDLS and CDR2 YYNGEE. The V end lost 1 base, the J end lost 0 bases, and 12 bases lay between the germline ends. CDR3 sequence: CASSVKGSGSTDTQYF. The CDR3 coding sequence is TGTGCCAGCAGCGTAAAGGGCAGCGGCAGCACAGATACGCAGTATTTT. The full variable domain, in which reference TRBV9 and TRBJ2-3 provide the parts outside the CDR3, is DSGVTQTPKHLITATGQRVTLRCSPRSGDLSVYWYQQSLDQGLQFLIQYYNGEERAKGNILERFSAQQFPDLHSELNLSSLELGDSALYFCASSVKGSGSTDTQYFGPGTRLTVL.

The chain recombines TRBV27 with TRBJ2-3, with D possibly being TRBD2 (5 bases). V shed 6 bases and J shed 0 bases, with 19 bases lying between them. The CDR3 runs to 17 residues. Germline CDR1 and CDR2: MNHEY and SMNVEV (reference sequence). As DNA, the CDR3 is TGTGCCAGCAGCGTCGACTCGGGGATTTCTAGCACAGATACGCAGTATTTT. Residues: CASSVDSGISSTDTQYF.

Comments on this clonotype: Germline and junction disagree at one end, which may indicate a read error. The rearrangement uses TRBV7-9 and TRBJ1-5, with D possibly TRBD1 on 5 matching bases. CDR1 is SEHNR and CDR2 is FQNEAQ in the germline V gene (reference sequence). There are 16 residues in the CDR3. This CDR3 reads CASSLAQGLENQPQHF. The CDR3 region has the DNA TGTGCCAGCAGCTTAGCGCAGGGATTGGAGAATCAACCCCAGCATTTT. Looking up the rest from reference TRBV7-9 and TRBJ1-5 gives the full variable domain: DTGVSQNPRHKITKRGQNVTFRCDPISEHNRLYWYRQTLGQGPEFLTYFQNEAQLEKSRLLSDRFSAERPKGSFSTLEIQRTEQGDSAMYLCASSLAQGLENQPQHFGDGTRLSIL.

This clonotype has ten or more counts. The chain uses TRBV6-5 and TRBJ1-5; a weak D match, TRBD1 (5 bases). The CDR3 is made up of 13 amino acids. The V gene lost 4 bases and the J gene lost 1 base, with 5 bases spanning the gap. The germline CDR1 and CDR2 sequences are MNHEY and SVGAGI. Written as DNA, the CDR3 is TGTGCCAGCAGTTCAGGGAGCAATCAGCCCCAGCATTTT. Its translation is CASSSGSNQPQHF.

CDR3 DNA: TGTGCCAGCAATAAGGGGGTCGGAACCCCAGATGGAGCTTTCTTT. Protein: CASNKGVGTPDGAFF. The J gene is TRBJ1-1, the V gene TRBV7-9; D may be TRBD1 (6 bases). The CDR3 covers 15 residues. Germline CDR1 and CDR2: SEHNR and FQNEAQ (reference sequence). V was pared by 7 bases and J by 10 bases, with 25 bases between.

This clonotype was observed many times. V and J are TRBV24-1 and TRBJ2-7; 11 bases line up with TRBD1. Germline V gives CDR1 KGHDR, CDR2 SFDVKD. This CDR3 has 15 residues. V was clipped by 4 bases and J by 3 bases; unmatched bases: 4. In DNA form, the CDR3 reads TGTGCCACCAGTGACCCGGGACAGGGGGACTACGAGCAGTACTTC. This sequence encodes CATSDPGQGDYEQYF.

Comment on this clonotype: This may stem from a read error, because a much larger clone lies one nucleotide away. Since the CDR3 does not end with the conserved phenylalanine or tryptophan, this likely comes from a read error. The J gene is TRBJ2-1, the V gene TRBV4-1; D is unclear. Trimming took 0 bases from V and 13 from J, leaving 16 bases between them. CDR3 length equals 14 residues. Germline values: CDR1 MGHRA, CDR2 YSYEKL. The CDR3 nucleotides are TGCGCCAGCAGCCAAGATTTGTACGTTTCGGCACAGTTCTTA. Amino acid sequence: CASSQDLYVSAQFL.

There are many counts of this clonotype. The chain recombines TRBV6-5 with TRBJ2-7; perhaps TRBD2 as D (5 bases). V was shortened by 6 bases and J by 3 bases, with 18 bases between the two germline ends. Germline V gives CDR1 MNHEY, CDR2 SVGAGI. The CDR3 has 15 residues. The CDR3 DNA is TGTGCCAGCAGACCCCAAGCGGTTCTGGGCTACGAGCAGTACTTC. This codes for CASRPQAVLGYEQYF.

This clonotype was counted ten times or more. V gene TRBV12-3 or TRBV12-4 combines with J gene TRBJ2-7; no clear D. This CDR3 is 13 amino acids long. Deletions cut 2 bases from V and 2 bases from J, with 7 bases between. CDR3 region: CASSLRVAYEQYF. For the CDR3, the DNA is TGTGCCAGCAGTTTACGGGTAGCCTACGAGCAGTACTTC.

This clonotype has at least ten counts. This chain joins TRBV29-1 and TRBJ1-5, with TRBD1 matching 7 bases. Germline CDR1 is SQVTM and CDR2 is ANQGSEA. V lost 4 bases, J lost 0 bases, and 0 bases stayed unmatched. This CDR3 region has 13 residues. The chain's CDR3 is CSVAGGSNQPQHF. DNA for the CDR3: TGCAGCGTTGCAGGGGGTAGCAATCAGCCCCAGCATTTT.

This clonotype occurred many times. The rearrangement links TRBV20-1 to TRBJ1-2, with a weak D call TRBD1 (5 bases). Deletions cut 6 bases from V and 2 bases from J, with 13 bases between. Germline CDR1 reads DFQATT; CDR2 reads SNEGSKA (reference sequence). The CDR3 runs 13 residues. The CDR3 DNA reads TGCAGTGCGCCTTCGGGGGGAAACTATGGCTACACCTTC. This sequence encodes CSAPSGGNYGYTF.

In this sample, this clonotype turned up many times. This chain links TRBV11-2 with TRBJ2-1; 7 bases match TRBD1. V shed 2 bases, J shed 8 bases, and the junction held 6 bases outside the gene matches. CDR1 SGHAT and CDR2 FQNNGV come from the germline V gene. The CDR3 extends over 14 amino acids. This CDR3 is CASSLLGTVYEQFF. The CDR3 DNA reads TGTGCCAGCAGCTTATTAGGGACAGTTTATGAGCAGTTCTTC.

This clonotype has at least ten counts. The CDR3 sequence is CSARVSRGPYTEAFF. The DNA of the CDR3 is TGCAGTGCTAGAGTTTCCAGGGGACCTTACACTGAAGCTTTCTTT. The genes are TRBV20-1 and TRBJ1-1, with D maybe TRBD1 (6 bases). V lost 1 base and J 3 bases, leaving 15 bases between the germline ends. CDR3 length equals 15 residues. The germline CDR1 and CDR2 sequences are DFQATT and SNEGSKA (reference sequence).

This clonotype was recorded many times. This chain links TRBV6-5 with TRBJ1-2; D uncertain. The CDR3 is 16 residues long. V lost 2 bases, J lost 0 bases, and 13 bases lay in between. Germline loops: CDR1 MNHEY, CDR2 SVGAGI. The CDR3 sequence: CASSYASRGANYGYTF. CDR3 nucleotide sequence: TGTGCCAGCAGTTACGCAAGCCGGGGAGCTAACTATGGCTACACCTTC.

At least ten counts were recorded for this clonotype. The chain's CDR3 is CASSLARRVETQYF. The CDR3 DNA follows: TGTGCCAGCAGCTTAGCGAGGCGGGTGGAGACCCAGTACTTC. The chain joins TRBV7-9 to TRBJ2-5; the D gene is possibly TRBD2 (5 bases). Germline CDR1 reads SEHNR; CDR2 reads FQNEAQ (reference sequence). V dropped 0 bases and J dropped 5 bases, with 10 bases sitting between them. The CDR3 runs to 14 residues.

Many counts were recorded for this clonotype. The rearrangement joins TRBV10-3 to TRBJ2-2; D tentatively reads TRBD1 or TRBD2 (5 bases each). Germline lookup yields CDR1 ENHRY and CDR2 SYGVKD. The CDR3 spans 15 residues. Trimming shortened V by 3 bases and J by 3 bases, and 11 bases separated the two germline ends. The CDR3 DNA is TGTGCCATCAGTGATCGGGGCGGCTACACCGGGGAGCTGTTTTTT. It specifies CAISDRGGYTGELFF.

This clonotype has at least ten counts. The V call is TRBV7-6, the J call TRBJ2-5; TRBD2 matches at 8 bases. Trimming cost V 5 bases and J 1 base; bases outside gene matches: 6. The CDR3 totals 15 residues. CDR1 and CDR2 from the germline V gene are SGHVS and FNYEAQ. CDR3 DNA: TGTGCCAGCAGCGACATGGCGGGGGGCCAAGAGACCCAGTACTTC. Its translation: CASSDMAGGQETQYF. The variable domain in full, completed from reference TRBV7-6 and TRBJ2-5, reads GAGVSQSPRYKVTKRGQDVALRCDPISGHVSLYWYRQALGQGPEFLTYFNYEAQQDKSGLPNDRFSAERPEGSISTLTIQRTEQRDSAMYRCASSDMAGGQETQYFGPGTRLLVL.

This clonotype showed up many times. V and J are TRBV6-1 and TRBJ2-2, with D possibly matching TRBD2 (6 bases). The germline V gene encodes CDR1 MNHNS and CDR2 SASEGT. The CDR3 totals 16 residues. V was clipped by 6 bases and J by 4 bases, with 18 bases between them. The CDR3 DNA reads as TGTGCCAGCAGGATACGGGACTTATTTACCACCGGGGAGCTGTTTTTT. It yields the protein CASRIRDLFTTGELFF.

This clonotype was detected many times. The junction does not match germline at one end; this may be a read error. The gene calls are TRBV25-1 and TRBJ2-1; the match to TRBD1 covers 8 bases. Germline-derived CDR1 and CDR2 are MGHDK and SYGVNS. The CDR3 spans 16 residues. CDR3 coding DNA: TGTGCCAGCAGTGATCGGACAGGGAGAGGGATCAATGAGCGGTTCTTC. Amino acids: CASSDRTGRGINERFF.